Listed below are T cell receptor beta chains from one sample, sequenced in a study of blood T cell repertoires in COVID-19. This table comes from immunoSEQ multiplex PCR, and its TCRdb copy is limited to in-frame clones, with some not included. This sample has about 59,000 clones; roughly four fifths occur once, and the top ten carry 30% to 40%. Source material: peripheral blood. These receptors all come from a man between 60 and 75 years old with COVID-19, enrolled during active disease. Each CDR3 is given with its conserved first and last residue. A D gene is named only where the DNA matches it firmly. Clone size appears in some rows only: once, few, many, or a class for an expanded clone.

TRBV11-3	TRBD1	TRBJ2-3	once	CASSLNRGTDTQYF	TGTGCCAGCAGCTTAAACAGGGGAACAGATACGCAGTATTTT
TRBV6-5	TRBD1	TRBJ1-1	NA	CASSYSLQGVTEAFF	TGTGCCAGCAGTTACTCGCTACAGGGGGTCACTGAAGCTTTCTTT
TRBV5-5	NA	TRBJ2-7	NA	CASSLVGRAYEQYF	TGTGCCAGCAGCTTGGTTGGCAGGGCTTACGAGCAGTACTTC
TRBV30	NA	TRBJ1-4	NA	CAWSERGPEKLFF	TGTGCCTGGAGTGAACGGGGTCCTGAAAAACTGTTTTTT
TRBV6-5	NA	TRBJ1-1	NA	CASSHTAEAFF	TGTGCCAGCAGCCACACAGCAGAAGCTTTCTTT
TRBV7-2	NA	TRBJ1-3	NA	CASSLTVSGNTIYF	TGTGCCAGCAGCTTGACAGTTTCTGGAAACACCATATATTTT
TRBV6-1	NA	TRBJ2-3	NA	CASSARQSNSITDTQYF	TGTGCCAGCAGTGCCCGACAGAGCAACTCCATCACAGATACGCAGTATTTT
TRBV12-5	NA	TRBJ2-3	NA	CASGLALFPDTQYF	TGTGCTAGTGGTTTGGCCCTATTCCCAGATACGCAGTATTTT
TRBV6-5	NA	TRBJ2-2	NA	CASTPLRELFF	TGTGCCAGCACCCCCCTCCGGGAGCTGTTTTTT
TRBV11-2	TRBD2	TRBJ2-3	NA	CASSPGLAGDATDTQYF	TGTGCCAGCAGCCCGGGACTAGCGGGAGACGCCACAGATACGCAGTATTTT
TRBV11-3	TRBD2	TRBJ2-1	once	CASSRLAGGPNEQFF	TGTGCCAGCAGCAGACTAGCGGGGGGGCCAAATGAGCAGTTCTTC
TRBV5-4	NA	TRBJ2-2	NA	CASSNRQITRTGELFF	TGTGCCAGCAGCAACCGACAGATTACGAGGACCGGGGAGCTGTTTTTT
TRBV4-1	NA	TRBJ2-7	NA	CASSQVRRDEQYF	TGCGCCAGCAGCCAAGTGCGCAGGGACGAGCAGTACTTC
TRBV29-1	NA	TRBJ2-1	NA	CSVGGGDHSYNEQFF	TGCAGCGTTGGGGGCGGGGATCACTCCTACAATGAGCAGTTCTTC
TRBV27	NA	TRBJ2-3	NA	CASRRGNPDTQYF	TGTGCCAGCAGACGCGGGAACCCAGATACGCAGTATTTT
TRBV6-6	TRBD2	TRBJ2-1	NA	CASRGSSGASHNEQFF	TGTGCCAGCAGGGGATCCAGCGGGGCTTCTCACAATGAGCAGTTCTTC
TRBV24-1	NA	TRBJ2-2	NA	CATSEGTRTGELFF	TGTGCCACCAGTGAAGGGACAAGAACCGGGGAGCTGTTTTTT
TRBV23-1	NA	TRBJ1-5	NA	CASSQLQGSNQPQHF	TGCGCCAGCAGTCAGTTACAGGGTAGCAATCAGCCCCAGCATTTT
TRBV5-5	NA	TRBJ2-7	NA	CASSLEFGGSYEQYF	TGTGCCAGCAGCTTGGAGTTCGGGGGATCCTACGAGCAGTACTTC
TRBV30	NA	TRBJ1-1	NA	CAWRHLGTEAFF	TGTGCCTGGCGACATCTGGGCACTGAAGCTTTCTTT
TRBV7-2	TRBD1	TRBJ1-2	NA	CASSLGGTGVYGYTF	TGTGCCAGCAGCCTAGGGGGGACAGGGGTCTATGGCTACACCTTC
TRBV11-3	TRBD1	TRBJ2-3	NA	CASSLGQGAGTDTQYF	TGTGCCAGCAGCTTAGGCCAGGGGGCGGGTACAGATACGCAGTATTTT
TRBV19	TRBD2	TRBJ2-1	NA	CASTVIAGGYNEQFF	TGTGCCAGTACCGTCATAGCGGGAGGGTACAATGAGCAGTTCTTC
TRBV5-1	NA	TRBJ2-3	NA	CASSLGGRGMADTQYF	TGCGCCAGCAGCTTGGGCGGCAGGGGAATGGCAGATACGCAGTATTTT
TRBV30	NA	TRBJ2-4	NA	CAWSALNRDIQYF	TGTGCCTGGAGTGCCCTAAACAGGGACATTCAGTACTTC
TRBV19	NA	TRBJ2-2	few	CASSINPGLKNTGELFF	TGTGCCAGTAGTATCAATCCGGGACTTAAAAACACCGGGGAGCTGTTTTTT
TRBV11-2	NA	TRBJ2-7	NA	CASSSGHKPYEQYF	TGTGCCAGCAGCTCTGGACATAAACCCTACGAGCAGTACTTC
TRBV4-2	NA	TRBJ2-7	NA	CASSYRQASDYEQYF	TGTGCCAGCAGTTACCGACAGGCCTCGGACTACGAGCAGTACTTC
TRBV3-1/TRBV3-2	NA	TRBJ2-1	NA	CASSQSDEQFF	TGTGCCAGCAGCCAATCAGATGAGCAGTTCTTC
TRBV6-5	TRBD1	TRBJ1-1	NA	CATRTGGSLDTEAFF	TGTGCCACCCGGACAGGGGGTTCACTGGACACTGAAGCTTTCTTT
TRBV5-4	NA	TRBJ1-2	NA	CASSFVGVGYTF	TGTGCCAGCAGCTTCGTCGGAGTCGGCTACACCTTC
TRBV7-2	NA	TRBJ1-1	NA	CASSLAPGLNTEAFF	TGTGCCAGCAGCTTAGCGCCGGGATTGAACACTGAAGCTTTCTTT
TRBV19	NA	TRBJ2-1	NA	CASSIRLPSRSPYNEQFF	TGTGCCAGTAGTATTCGACTCCCTTCTCGCTCTCCTTACAATGAGCAGTTCTTC
TRBV30	NA	TRBJ2-7	NA	CAWSVGGYEQYF	TGTGCCTGGAGTGTGGGGGGTTACGAGCAGTACTTC
TRBV25-1	NA	TRBJ1-6	few	CATSRELADSPLHF	TGTGCCACCAGCCGGGAGTTGGCGGATTCACCCCTCCACTTT
TRBV5-1	TRBD1	TRBJ2-7	NA	CASSLQGQGAYEQYF	TGCGCCAGCAGCTTACAGGGACAGGGGGCGTACGAGCAGTACTTC
TRBV6-5	TRBD1	TRBJ1-2	NA	CASTEQGADYGYTF	TGTGCCAGCACCGAACAGGGGGCGGACTATGGCTACACCTTC
TRBV12-3/TRBV12-4	NA	TRBJ2-5	NA	CASSPISRETQYF	TGTGCCAGCAGCCCTATTTCTCGAGAGACCCAGTACTTC
TRBV3-1/TRBV3-2	NA	TRBJ1-6	NA	CASSPQGSYNSPLHF	TGTGCCAGCAGCCCTCAGGGATCCTATAATTCACCCCTCCACTTT
TRBV4-1	TRBD1	TRBJ1-5	NA	CASSQDSGTGTQPQHF	TGCGCCAGCAGCCAAGATTCCGGGACAGGGACTCAGCCCCAGCATTTT
TRBV9	NA	TRBJ2-3	NA	CASSFSGTSTDTQYF	TGTGCCAGCAGCTTTTCCGGGACAAGCACAGATACGCAGTATTTT
TRBV5-4	TRBD1	TRBJ1-2	once	CASSLAGTGHGYTF	TGTGCCAGCAGCTTGGCTGGGACAGGGCATGGCTACACCTTC
TRBV18	NA	TRBJ1-2	NA	CASSPQGSDYGYTF	TGTGCCAGCTCACCCCAGGGCAGTGACTATGGCTACACCTTC
TRBV7-2	TRBD2	TRBJ2-3	once	CASSLALAASTDTQYF	TGTGCCAGCAGCTTGGCGCTAGCGGCTAGCACAGATACGCAGTATTTT
TRBV13	TRBD1	TRBJ1-4	NA	CASSLGGTGLPSSEKLFF	TGTGCCAGCAGCTTAGGAGGGACAGGCCTCCCTTCCAGTGAAAAACTGTTTTTT
TRBV3-1/TRBV3-2	NA	TRBJ1-1	NA	CASSLKTLNTEAFF	TGTGCCAGCAGCCTCAAGACTTTGAACACTGAAGCTTTCTTT
TRBV14	NA	TRBJ1-1	NA	CASSQLQGLNTEAFF	TGTGCCAGCAGCCAACTACAGGGATTGAACACTGAAGCTTTCTTT
TRBV7-9	NA	TRBJ2-3	NA	CAATRGEDTQYF	TGTGCCGCTACCCGCGGGGAGGATACGCAGTATTTT